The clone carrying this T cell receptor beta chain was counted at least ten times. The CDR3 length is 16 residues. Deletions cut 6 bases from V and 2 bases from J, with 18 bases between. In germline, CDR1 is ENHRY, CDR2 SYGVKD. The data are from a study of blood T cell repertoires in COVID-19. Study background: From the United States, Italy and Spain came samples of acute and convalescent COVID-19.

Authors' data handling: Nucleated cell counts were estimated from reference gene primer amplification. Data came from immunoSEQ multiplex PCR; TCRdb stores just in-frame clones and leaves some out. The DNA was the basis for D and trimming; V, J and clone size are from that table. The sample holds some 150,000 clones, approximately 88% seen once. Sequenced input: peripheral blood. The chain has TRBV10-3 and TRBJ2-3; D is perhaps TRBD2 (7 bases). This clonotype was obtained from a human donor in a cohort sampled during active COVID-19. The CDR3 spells CAISPLRAGATDTQYF. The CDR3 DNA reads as TGTGCCATCAGCCCACTAAGGGCGGGGGCCACAGATACGCAGTATTTT.